A selection of T cell receptor beta chains follows, all from one sample in a study of blood T cell repertoires in COVID-19. Sequencing used immunoSEQ multiplex PCR; TCRdb keeps in-frame clones, though not all of them. Among about 200,000 clones listed, about 88% were seen once. The sequencing input was peripheral blood. All receptors come from a woman aged 40 to 49 who had recovered from COVID-19. The CDR3 runs from the conserved cysteine through the conserved F or W. Each record gives: J gene, V gene, CDR3 protein.

J: TRBJ2-7
V: TRBV18
CDR3: CASSPGLAGAAYEQYF

J: TRBJ2-7
V: TRBV19
CDR3: CASSIGPIGDYEQYF

J: TRBJ2-1
V: TRBV7-2
CDR3: CASSLGAGGPDEQFF

J: TRBJ2-2
V: TRBV11-2
CDR3: CASSLDNRELFF

J: TRBJ2-3
V: TRBV11-2
CDR3: CASSLGLLPPADTQYF

J: TRBJ1-3
V: TRBV3-1/TRBV3-2
CDR3: CASSPGTDSGNTIYF

J: TRBJ2-2
V: TRBV11-3
CDR3: CASSPTGTSGNGELFF

J: TRBJ1-1
V: TRBV28
CDR3: CASSLINRGSEAFF

J: TRBJ2-7
V: TRBV6-5
CDR3: CASSYSGPTGPYEQYF

J: TRBJ1-3
V: TRBV6-1
CDR3: CASSEARTTGSSGNTIYF

J: TRBJ2-5
V: TRBV20-1
CDR3: CSASWGTSGTGGQETQYF

J: TRBJ2-1
V: TRBV11-3
CDR3: CASSTPRNEQFF

J: TRBJ2-5
V: TRBV11-2
CDR3: CASRRTRTSGQETQYF

J: TRBJ2-7
V: TRBV7-9
CDR3: CASSRQGISYEQYF

J: TRBJ2-5
V: TRBV6-5
CDR3: CAIPTSGKETQYF

J: TRBJ2-7
V: TRBV6-6
CDR3: CASSPGNYEQYF

J: TRBJ2-2
V: TRBV4-1
CDR3: CASSQGGLAGYTGELFF

J: TRBJ1-6
V: TRBV25-1
CDR3: CASQDTHNSPLHF

J: TRBJ2-6
V: TRBV9
CDR3: CASSVDLVEGDGANVLTF

J: TRBJ2-1
V: TRBV25-1
CDR3: CASSAGQGYEQFF

J: TRBJ1-1
V: TRBV5-4
CDR3: CASKIGRQNTEAFF

J: TRBJ1-5
V: TRBV12-3/TRBV12-4
CDR3: CASRDRDPTQHF

J: TRBJ1-4
V: TRBV2
CDR3: CASSESAGAGFGEKLFF

J: TRBJ2-3
V: TRBV2
CDR3: CASSTLRWGRDTQYF

J: TRBJ2-7
V: TRBV7-9
CDR3: CASSLPTNLDFTYEQYF

J: TRBJ2-1
V: TRBV7-2
CDR3: CASVSGSSYNEQFF

J: TRBJ1-1
V: TRBV2
CDR3: CASSDRGFNGEAFF

J: TRBJ2-5
V: TRBV11-2
CDR3: CASSLGEDRGYLQETQYF

J: TRBJ2-2
V: TRBV27
CDR3: CASSSTGTGGFRELFF

J: TRBJ2-2
V: TRBV30
CDR3: CAWRTGANTGELFF

J: TRBJ2-7
V: TRBV7-2
CDR3: CASSLGVAYEQYF

J: TRBJ1-3
V: TRBV30
CDR3: CAWRDRDLFSVNTIYF

J: TRBJ2-1
V: TRBV18
CDR3: CASLAGGYEQFF

J: TRBJ1-4
V: TRBV7-2
CDR3: CASSLVTGGNEKLFF

J: TRBJ1-5
V: TRBV18
CDR3: CASSHTRGSNQPQHF

J: TRBJ1-2
V: TRBV3-1/TRBV3-2
CDR3: CASSQDPRDYGYTF

J: TRBJ2-7
V: TRBV4-2
CDR3: CASSQDRSGRSHEQYF

J: TRBJ1-5
V: TRBV19
CDR3: CASSPRGGTQPQHF

J: TRBJ1-6
V: TRBV6-5
CDR3: CASSWTANSYNSPLHF

J: TRBJ2-5
V: TRBV5-4
CDR3: CASSERTGGGVETQYF

J: TRBJ1-1
V: TRBV15
CDR3: CATRVRSVNTEAFF

J: TRBJ2-3
V: TRBV7-6
CDR3: CASSLVAGGTDTQYF

J: TRBJ2-7
V: TRBV5-4
CDR3: CASSPGRLVPYEQYF

J: TRBJ2-5
V: TRBV5-1
CDR3: CASSPETSGRAVETQYF

J: TRBJ2-3
V: TRBV25-1
CDR3: CASGKPGTDTQYF

J: TRBJ1-2
V: TRBV3-1/TRBV3-2
CDR3: CASSQDGRGFYGYTF

J: TRBJ1-1
V: TRBV24-1
CDR3: CATSKVDTEAFF

J: TRBJ2-1
V: TRBV3-1/TRBV3-2
CDR3: CASSQGSSGGVENEQFF

J: TRBJ1-4
V: TRBV6-1
CDR3: CASSEGHKRGTWSNEKLFF

J: TRBJ1-4
V: TRBV5-6
CDR3: CASSLGDNEKLFF

J: TRBJ2-1
V: TRBV27
CDR3: CASTPGGPGEQFF

J: TRBJ1-5
V: TRBV6-5
CDR3: CASGESNQPQHF

J: TRBJ1-3
V: TRBV28
CDR3: CASRLRISGNTIYF